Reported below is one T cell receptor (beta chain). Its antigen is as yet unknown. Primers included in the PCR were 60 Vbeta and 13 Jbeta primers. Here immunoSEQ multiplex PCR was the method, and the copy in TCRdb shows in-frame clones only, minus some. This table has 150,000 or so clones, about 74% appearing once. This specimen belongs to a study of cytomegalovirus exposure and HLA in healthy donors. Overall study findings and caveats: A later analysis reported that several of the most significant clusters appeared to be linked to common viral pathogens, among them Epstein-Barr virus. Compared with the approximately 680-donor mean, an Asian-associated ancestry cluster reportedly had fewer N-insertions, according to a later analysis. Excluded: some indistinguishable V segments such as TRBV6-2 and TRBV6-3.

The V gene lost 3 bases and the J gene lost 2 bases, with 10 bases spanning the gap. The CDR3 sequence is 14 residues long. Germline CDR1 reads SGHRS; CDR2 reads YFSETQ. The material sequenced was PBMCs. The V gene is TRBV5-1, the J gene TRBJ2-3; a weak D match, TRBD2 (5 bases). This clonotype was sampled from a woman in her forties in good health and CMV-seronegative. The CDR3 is CASSSGITTDTQYF. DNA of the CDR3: TGCGCCAGCAGCTCCGGGATCACCACAGATACGCAGTATTTT.